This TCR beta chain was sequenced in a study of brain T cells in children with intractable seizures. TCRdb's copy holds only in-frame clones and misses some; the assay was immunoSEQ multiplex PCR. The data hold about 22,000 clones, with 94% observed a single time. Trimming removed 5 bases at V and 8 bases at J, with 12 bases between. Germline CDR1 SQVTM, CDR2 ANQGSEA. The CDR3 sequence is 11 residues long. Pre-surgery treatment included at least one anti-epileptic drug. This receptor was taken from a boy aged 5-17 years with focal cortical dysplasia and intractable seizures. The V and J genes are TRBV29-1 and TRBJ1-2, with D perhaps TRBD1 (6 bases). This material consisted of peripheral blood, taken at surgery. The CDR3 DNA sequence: TGCAGCGTTTCCAGGGGTGAGGGCTACACCTTC. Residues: CSVSRGEGYTF.